Below are 2 T cell receptor beta chains sequenced from a single sample in a study of T cell responses to AZD1222 COVID-19 vaccine. Assay: immunoSEQ multiplex PCR; the TCRdb copy retains only in-frame clones and omits some. The sample holds 120,000 or so clones, 90% seen once. Sequencing used peripheral blood, obtained on day 0 of MenACWY control vaccination. The receptors here all came from an adult in good health.

The CDR3, as DNA: TGTGCCAGCAGCTTATTGACAAATCAGCCCCAGCATTTT. Translated, it gives CASSLLTNQPQHF. J is TRBJ1-5 and V is TRBV7-2; no definite D call. Germline V gives CDR1 SGHTA, CDR2 FQGNSA. V was cut by 2 bases and J by 4 bases, with 6 bases left in between. CDR3 length equals 13 residues.

J is TRBJ2-3 and V is TRBV2, with TRBD2 matching over 11 bases. With V trimmed by 4 bases and J by 5 bases, 2 bases remained unmatched. Germline V gene data show CDR1 as SNHLY and CDR2 as FYNNEI. CDR3 length: 14 residues. The CDR3 bases are TGTGCCAGCAGTGGACTAGCGGGGCGAGATACGCAGTATTTT. This gives the protein CASSGLAGRDTQYF.